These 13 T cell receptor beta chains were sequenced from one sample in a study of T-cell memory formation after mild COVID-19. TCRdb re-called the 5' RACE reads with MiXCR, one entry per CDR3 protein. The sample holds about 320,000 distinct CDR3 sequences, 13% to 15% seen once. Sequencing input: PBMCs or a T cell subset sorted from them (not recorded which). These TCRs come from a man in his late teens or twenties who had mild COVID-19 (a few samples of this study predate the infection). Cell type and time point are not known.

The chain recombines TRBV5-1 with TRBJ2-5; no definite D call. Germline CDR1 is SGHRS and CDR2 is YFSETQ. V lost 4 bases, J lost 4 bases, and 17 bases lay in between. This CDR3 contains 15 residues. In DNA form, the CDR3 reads TGCGCCAGCAGCAGTTTTTCTTCGGTGGGAGAGACCCAGTACTTC. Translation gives CASSSFSSVGETQYF.

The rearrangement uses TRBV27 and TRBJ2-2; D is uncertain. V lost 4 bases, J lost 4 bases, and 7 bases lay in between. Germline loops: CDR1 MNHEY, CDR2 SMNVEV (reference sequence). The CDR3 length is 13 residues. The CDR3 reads CASSSGFTGELFF. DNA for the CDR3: TGTGCCAGCAGTTCCGGATTCACCGGGGAGCTGTTTTTT.

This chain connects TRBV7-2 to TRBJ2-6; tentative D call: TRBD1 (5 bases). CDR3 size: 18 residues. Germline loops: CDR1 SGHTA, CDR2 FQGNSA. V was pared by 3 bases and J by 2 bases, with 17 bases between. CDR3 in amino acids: CASSFWGSFLAGANVLTF. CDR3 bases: TGTGCCAGCAGCTTTTGGGGCAGTTTTTTGGCTGGGGCCAACGTCCTGACTTTC.

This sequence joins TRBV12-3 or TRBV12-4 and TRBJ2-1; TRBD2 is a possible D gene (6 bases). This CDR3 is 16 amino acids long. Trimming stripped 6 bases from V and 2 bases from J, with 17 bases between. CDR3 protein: CASRPGLLGAYNEQFF. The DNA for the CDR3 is TGTGCCAGCAGACCGGGACTCCTTGGGGCCTACAATGAGCAGTTCTTC.

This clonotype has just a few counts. CDR3 region: CASSHLSGGALYTQYF. DNA of the CDR3: TGCGCCAGCAGCCATCTCAGCGGGGGGGCCTTATATACGCAGTATTTT. The chain employs TRBV4-1 and TRBJ2-3, with TRBD2 matching 10 bases. Germline CDR1 MGHRA, CDR2 YSYEKL. V lost 3 bases, J lost 7 bases, and 10 bases stayed unmatched. The CDR3 extends over 16 amino acids.

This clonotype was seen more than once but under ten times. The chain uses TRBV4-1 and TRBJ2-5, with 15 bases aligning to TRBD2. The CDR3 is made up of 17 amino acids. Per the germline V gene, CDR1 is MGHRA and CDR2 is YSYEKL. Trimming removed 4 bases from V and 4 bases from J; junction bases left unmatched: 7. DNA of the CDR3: TGCGCCAGCAGCCCTCCGGGGACTAGCGGGGGGACAGAGACCCAGTACTTC. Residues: CASSPPGTSGGTETQYF.

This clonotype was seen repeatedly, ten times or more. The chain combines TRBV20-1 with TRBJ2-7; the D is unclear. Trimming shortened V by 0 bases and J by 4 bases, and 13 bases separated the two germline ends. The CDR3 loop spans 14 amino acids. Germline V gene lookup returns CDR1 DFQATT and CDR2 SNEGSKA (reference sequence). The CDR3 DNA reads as TGCAGTGCTAGAGATTATGCAGAACATTACGAGCAGTACGTC. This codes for CSARDYAEHYEQYV.

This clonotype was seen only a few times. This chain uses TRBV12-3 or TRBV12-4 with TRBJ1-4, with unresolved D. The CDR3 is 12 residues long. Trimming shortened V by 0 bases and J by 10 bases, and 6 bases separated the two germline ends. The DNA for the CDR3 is TGTGCCAGCAGTTTAGCTCGGGGAAAACTGTTTTTT. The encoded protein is CASSLARGKLFF.

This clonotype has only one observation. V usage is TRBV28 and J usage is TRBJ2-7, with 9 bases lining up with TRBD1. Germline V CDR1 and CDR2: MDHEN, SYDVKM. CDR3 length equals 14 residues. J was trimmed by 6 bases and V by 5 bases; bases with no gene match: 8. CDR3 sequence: CASSPGQGSPEQYV. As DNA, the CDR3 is TGTGCCAGCAGTCCCGGACAGGGGTCTCCCGAGCAGTACGTC.

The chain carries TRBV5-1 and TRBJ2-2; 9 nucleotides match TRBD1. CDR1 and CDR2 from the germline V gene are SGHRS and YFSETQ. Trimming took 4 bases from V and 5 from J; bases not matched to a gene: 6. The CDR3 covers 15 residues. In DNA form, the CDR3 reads TGCGCCAGCAGCAAGGACAGGGGAGGGACCGGGGAGCTGTTTTTT. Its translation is CASSKDRGGTGELFF.

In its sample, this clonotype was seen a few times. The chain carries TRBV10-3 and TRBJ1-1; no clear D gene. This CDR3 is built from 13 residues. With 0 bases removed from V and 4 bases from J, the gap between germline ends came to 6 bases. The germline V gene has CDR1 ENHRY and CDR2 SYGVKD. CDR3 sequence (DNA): TGTGCCATCAGTGAGTCTTTGGGCACTGAAGCTTTCTTT. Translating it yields CAISESLGTEAFF.

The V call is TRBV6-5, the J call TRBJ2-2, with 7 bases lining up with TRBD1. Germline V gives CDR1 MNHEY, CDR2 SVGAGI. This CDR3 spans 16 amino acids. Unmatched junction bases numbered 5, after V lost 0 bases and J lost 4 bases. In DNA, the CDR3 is TGTGCCAGCAGTTACTCGGGCAGGGGGACCACCGGGGAGCTGTTTTTT. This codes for CASSYSGRGTTGELFF.

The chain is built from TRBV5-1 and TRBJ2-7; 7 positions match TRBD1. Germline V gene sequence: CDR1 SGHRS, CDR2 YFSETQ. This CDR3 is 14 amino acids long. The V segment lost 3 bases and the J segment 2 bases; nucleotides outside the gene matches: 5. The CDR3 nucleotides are TGCGCCAGCAGCTCCGTGACAGGGACCTACGAGCAGTACTTC. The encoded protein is CASSSVTGTYEQYF.